What follows are 19 T cell receptor beta chains derived from one specimen sequenced in a study of persistence of HIV-infected CD4 T cells. Their recognized antigens are unknown. Overlapping HIV-1 Gag 15-mer peptides at 0.8 to 1 ug per peptide per mL were used. Memory cells lacking CD40L and CD69 with high CD45RO were sorted. This was the immunoSEQ version 4 assay in survey mode. Here immunoSEQ multiplex PCR was the method, and the copy in TCRdb shows in-frame clones only, minus some. Seen here are approximately 35,000 clones, 75% to 85% observed once, and the top ten hold around 0.88%. The material was cultured CD4+ T cells from PBMCs, obtained from a patient who received antiretroviral therapy. The receptor set was obtained from an adult with HIV. The donor label of this sample is uncertain.

The chain has TRBV12-5 and TRBJ1-3; 9 bases match TRBD1. Germline V gene data show CDR1 as LGHNT and CDR2 as FRNRAP. The CDR3 is 17 residues long. The V segment lost 5 bases and the J segment 6 bases; nucleotides outside the gene matches: 14. The CDR3 region has the DNA TGTGCTAGTGGTCCCATCTCCGGGACAGGGTCGGTAAACACCATATATTTT. This encodes CASGPISGTGSVNTIYF.

The genes are TRBV24-1 and TRBJ2-5, with D possibly TRBD1 on 5 matching bases. V was clipped by 2 bases and J by 5 bases, with 8 bases between them. Germline values: CDR1 KGHDR, CDR2 SFDVKD. This CDR3 has 13 amino acids. The CDR3 here is CATSDSGLETQYF. The CDR3 nucleotides are TGTGCCACCAGTGATTCAGGGTTGGAGACCCAGTACTTC.

This chain connects TRBV12-3 or TRBV12-4 to TRBJ1-1; no reliable D call. The CDR3 has 13 residues. The V end lost 2 bases, the J end lost 7 bases, and 11 bases lay between the germline ends. The CDR3 nucleotides are TGTGCCAGCAGTTTATCTATGGGGAGTGAAGCTTTCTTT. This translates into CASSLSMGSEAFF.

The rearrangement uses TRBV5-1 and TRBJ2-2, with D unclear. The CDR3 totals 12 residues. V lost 1 base and J lost 8, with 6 bases in between. From germline, CDR1 is SGHRS and CDR2 YFSETQ. CDR3 region: CASSLSEGELFF. CDR3 DNA: TGCGCCAGCAGCTTGTCCGAGGGGGAGCTGTTTTTT.

This chain joins TRBV30 and TRBJ1-4; 11 nucleotides line up with TRBD1. Per germline, CDR1 GTSNPN and CDR2 SVGIG (reference sequence). After removal of 0 bases from V and 5 bases from J, the junction contained 2 bases not matched to a gene. The CDR3 runs 15 residues. Here the CDR3 DNA reads TGTGCCTGGAGTGTAGGGGACAGGGGGAATGAAAAACTGTTTTTT. Protein sequence: CAWSVGDRGNEKLFF.

This clone was seen a single time. The chain is built from TRBV10-3 and TRBJ2-7; weak D call: TRBD1 (6 bases). CDR3 length: 13 residues. Trimming pared 11 bases from V and 4 bases from J, leaving 18 bases between. The germline CDR1 and CDR2 sequences are ENHRY and SYGVKD. The CDR3 DNA follows: TGTGCCTCTGTGGGGGCCGGGGCTTACGAGCAGTACTTC. This translates into CASVGAGAYEQYF.

The chain uses TRBV5-1 and TRBJ1-1; no clear D. The CDR3 totals 13 residues. Deletions cut 3 bases from V and 2 bases from J, with 8 bases between. The germline CDR1 and CDR2 sequences are SGHRS and YFSETQ. Here the CDR3 DNA reads TGCGCCAGCAGCTCGGTGAGAAACACTGAAGCTTTCTTT. Amino acids: CASSSVRNTEAFF.

This clone showed up just a few times. This chain joins TRBV10-3 and TRBJ1-3, with TRBD1 identical over 7 bases. CDR1 and CDR2 (germline): ENHRY, SYGVKD. The V and J ends lost 2 bases and 3 bases, in that order; junction bases with no gene match: 4. The CDR3 consists of 15 residues. CDR3 loop: CAISEQNRGGNTIYF. CDR3 in DNA: TGTGCCATCAGTGAGCAGAACAGGGGTGGAAACACCATATATTTT.

The chain carries TRBV5-1 and TRBJ1-6; no clear D. V lost 1 base and J lost 5, with 10 bases in between. Per the germline V gene, CDR1 is SGHRS and CDR2 is YFSETQ. This CDR3 spans 15 amino acids. The chain's CDR3 is CASSLIWGDNSPLHF. CDR3 nucleotides: TGCGCCAGCAGCTTGATCTGGGGAGATAATTCACCCCTCCACTTT.

This chain links TRBV6-5 with TRBJ1-1; 7 bases are a match to TRBD1. The CDR3 is 14 amino acids. With 5 bases clipped from V and 5 bases from J, the junction kept 8 bases outside the gene matches. Germline CDR1 MNHEY, CDR2 SVGAGI. CDR3 residues: CASSKRGLGTEAFF. The CDR3 coding sequence is TGTGCCAGCAGTAAAAGGGGGCTGGGGACTGAAGCTTTCTTT.

V and J are TRBV7-3 and TRBJ1-4; tentative D call: TRBD1 (5 bases). This CDR3 comprises 13 residues. The V end was cut by 5 bases, the J end by 3 bases, with 7 bases between. Per the germline V gene, CDR1 is SGHTA and CDR2 is FQGTGA. This CDR3 is CASSRTSNEKLFF. As DNA, the CDR3 is TGTGCCAGCAGCAGGACATCTAATGAAAAACTGTTTTTT.

Only a few counts were recorded for this clone. This sequence joins TRBV6-1 and TRBJ1-2; no firm D call. CDR1 MNHNS and CDR2 SASEGT come from the germline V gene. Trimming pared 2 bases from V and 8 bases from J, leaving 12 bases between. This CDR3 has 13 amino acids. The CDR3 protein is CASSETVQRGYTF. In DNA, the CDR3 is TGTGCCAGCAGTGAAACGGTTCAAAGGGGCTACACCTTC.

V and J are TRBV2 and TRBJ2-3; TRBD2 matches 12 bases. CDR3 length: 17 residues. V shed 6 bases and J 0 bases; nucleotides not matched to a gene: 7. The germline CDR1 and CDR2 sequences are SNHLY and FYNNEI. The CDR3 nucleotides read TGTGCCAGCAGCGCGAGGACTAGCGGGGTCAGCACAGATACGCAGTATTTT. This encodes CASSARTSGVSTDTQYF. Full variable domain (missing parts from reference TRBV2 and TRBJ2-3): EPEVTQTPSHQVTQMGQEVILRCVPISNHLYFYWYRQILGQKVEFLVSFYNNEISEKSEIFDDQFSVERPDGSNFTLKIRSTKLEDSAMYFCASSARTSGVSTDTQYFGPGTRLTVL.

As regards this clone: Since no conserved phenylalanine or tryptophan closes the CDR3, a read error is the likely cause. The chain employs TRBV5-5 and TRBJ1-1; the D is unclear. The CDR3 covers 13 residues. V lost 2 bases to trimming and J lost 5 bases, with 10 bases between them. In germline, CDR1 is SGHKS, CDR2 YYEKEE (reference sequence). CDR3 protein: CASSFDADTEAFS. DNA for the CDR3: TGTGCCAGCAGCTTCGATGCGGATACTGAAGCTTTCTCT.

The CDR3 sequence is CASMLAGRGNTIYF. DNA of the CDR3: TGTGCCAGCATGCTCGCGGGGAGGGGAAACACCATATATTTT. The chain uses TRBV14 and TRBJ1-3; D is ambiguous. The CDR3 is 14 amino acids. V was shortened by 7 bases and J by 4 bases, with 14 bases between the two germline ends. Per germline, CDR1 SGHDN and CDR2 FVKESK. The full variable domain, in which reference TRBV14 and TRBJ1-3 provide the parts outside the CDR3, is EAGVTQFPSHSVIEKGQTVTLRCDPISGHDNLYWYRRVMGKEIKFLLHFVKESKQDESGMPNNRFLAERTGGTYSTLKVQPAELEDSGVYFCASMLAGRGNTIYFGEGSWLTVV.

The chain joins TRBV5-1 to TRBJ2-3; possible D gene TRBD1, 6 bases. CDR1 is SGHRS, CDR2 YFSETQ, per germline. CDR3 size: 14 residues. Trimming pared 5 bases from V and 2 bases from J, leaving 12 bases between. The CDR3: CASRGAGNTDTQYF. The CDR3 DNA sequence: TGCGCCAGCAGGGGGGCAGGGAACACAGATACGCAGTATTTT.

CDR3 in DNA: TGTGCCAGCAGTTACTCTACCTTCGGGGTCACTAATGAAAAACTGTTTTTT. It is translated as CASSYSTFGVTNEKLFF. V and J are TRBV6-2 or TRBV6-3 and TRBJ1-4; no clear D. Germline V gives CDR1 MNHEY, CDR2 SVGEGT. The CDR3 length is 17 residues. The V and J ends lost 0 bases and 2 bases respectively, with 13 bases between them.

The chain carries TRBV6-5 and TRBJ2-7; 7 bases are shared with TRBD1. This CDR3 region has 15 residues. V trimming: 6 bases; J trimming: 4 bases; junction bases outside the gene matches: 12. Germline V lookup: CDR1 MNHEY, CDR2 SVGAGI. DNA of the CDR3: TGTGCCAGCAGACCAGGACAGGCCCCAGGTTACGAGCAGTACGTC. Amino acid sequence: CASRPGQAPGYEQYV.

The chain is built from TRBV9 and TRBJ1-3; 10 bases line up with TRBD1. V lost 2 bases and J lost 4; bases outside the gene matches: 3. Germline CDR1 is SGDLS and CDR2 is YYNGEE. This CDR3 has 15 residues. The CDR3 reads CASSVTGGFGNTIYF. CDR3 bases: TGTGCCAGCAGCGTGACAGGGGGCTTCGGAAACACCATATATTTT.